The 29 T cell receptor beta chains in this list originate from one sample, sequenced in a study of T cells in Graves' hyperthyroidism and ophthalmopathy. RNA transcripts gave rise to amplified TCR beta CDR3 regions. HTBI primers were the set used in a first-round RT-PCR of the TCR CDR3. TCRdb reprocessed the multiplex PCR reads via MiXCR and lists one record per CDR3 protein. This table has roughly 300,000 distinct CDR3 sequences, around 20% appearing once. Source material: blood. These receptors were taken from a woman aged 45-65 years with Graves' hyperthyroidism.

The CDR3, as DNA: TGTGCCAGCAGCCATCCTGAGGGAGCGGCGACCCAAGAGACCCAGTACTTC. Its translation is CASSHPEGAATQETQYF. This chain joins TRBV3-1 and TRBJ2-5; D possibly corresponds to TRBD2 (5 bases). Deletions cut 3 bases from V and 1 base from J, with 18 bases between. Germline V lookup: CDR1 LGHDT, CDR2 YNNKEL (reference sequence). The CDR3 is 17 residues long.

The gene calls are TRBV6-1 and TRBJ1-5, with 12 nucleotides matching TRBD1. V was pared by 6 bases and J by 4 bases, with 4 bases of the junction left unmatched. CDR3 length: 15 amino acids. Germline V lookup: CDR1 MNHNS, CDR2 SASEGT. This chain's CDR3 is CASRGQGAQNQPQHF. As DNA, the CDR3 is TGTGCCAGCAGGGGACAGGGGGCACAAAATCAGCCCCAGCATTTT.

This clonotype was counted many times. The chain employs TRBV3-1 and TRBJ1-1; D gene ambiguous. Per germline, CDR1 LGHDT and CDR2 YNNKEL (reference sequence). This CDR3 comprises 14 residues. V was pared by 5 bases and J by 0 bases, with 10 bases between. The CDR3 loop reads CASSIRVMNTEAFF. In nucleotides, the CDR3 is TGTGCCAGCAGCATCAGAGTGATGAACACTGAAGCTTTCTTT.

This clonotype was recorded once. This chain uses TRBV5-1 with TRBJ2-5; possibly TRBD2 for D (5 bases). Germline values: CDR1 SGHRS, CDR2 YFSETQ. The CDR3 is 15 residues long. V was pared by 0 bases and J by 4 bases, with 13 bases between. CDR3 amino acids: CASSLVGSNRETQYF. The CDR3 DNA sequence: TGCGCCAGCAGCTTGGTTGGGAGTAATAGAGAGACCCAGTACTTC.

In its sample, this clonotype was seen many times. Here the CDR3 DNA reads TGTGCCAGCAGTTGGGATCAGGGAGGCGGACAGACCCAGTACTTC. Translated, it gives CASSWDQGGGQTQYF. The chain has TRBV6-1 and TRBJ2-5, with D perhaps TRBD2 (6 bases). The CDR3 contains 15 residues. Germline CDR1 MNHNS, CDR2 SASEGT. V shed 5 bases and J shed 6 bases, with 19 bases lying between them.

The J gene is TRBJ2-3, the V gene TRBV5-5; 12 bases agree with TRBD1. The CDR3 is 16 amino acids. V was pared by 0 bases and J by 8 bases, with 7 bases of the junction left unmatched. The germline gives CDR1 SGHKS, CDR2 YYEKEE (reference sequence). The CDR3 sequence: CASSLEGTGGGFTQYF. CDR3 coding DNA: TGTGCCAGCAGCTTGGAAGGGACAGGGGGCGGTTTTACGCAGTATTTT.

This chain uses TRBV5-1 with TRBJ1-4, with unresolved D. The CDR3 consists of 14 residues. Trimming cost V 4 bases and J 4 bases, with 11 bases left between them. Germline assignment: CDR1 SGHRS and CDR2 YFSETQ. The CDR3, as DNA: TGCGCCAGCAGCCAAGTGGGGAATAATGAAAAACTGTTTTTT. Its translation is CASSQVGNNEKLFF.

The gene calls are TRBV20-1 and TRBJ1-4, with D hard to call. V lost 1 base and J lost 7, with 16 bases in between. The V gene's germline CDR1 is DFQATT and CDR2 SNEGSKA (reference sequence). The CDR3 is 15 residues long. The CDR3 sequence: CSARALGLTAEKLFF. The CDR3 nucleotides read TGCAGTGCTAGAGCCCTCGGCCTCACGGCTGAAAAACTGTTTTTT.

Regarding this clonotype: This may come from a read error, since a much larger clone is one base off. This chain uses TRBV27 with TRBJ1-5; 7 positions match TRBD1. Per the germline V gene, CDR1 is MNHEY and CDR2 is SMNVEV (reference sequence). The CDR3 loop spans 13 amino acids. The CDR3 DNA follows: TGTGCCAGCAGGAGACAGGGCAATCAGCTCCAGCATTTT. It yields the protein CASRRQGNQLQHF.

There are many counts of this clonotype. The chain links TRBV7-9 to TRBJ2-5; 11 bases agree with TRBD2. The germline gives CDR1 SEHNR, CDR2 FQNEAQ (reference sequence). The CDR3 runs 14 residues. Trimming removed 6 bases from V and 2 bases from J; junction bases left unmatched: 2. The CDR3 DNA follows: TGTGCCAGCAGTATAGCGGGGGGGCAAGAGACCCAGTACTTC. Amino acid sequence: CASSIAGGQETQYF.

This clonotype showed up many times. This chain links TRBV7-2 with TRBJ2-7, with TRBD1 matching over 8 bases. The CDR3 has 15 amino acids. Germline assignment: CDR1 SGHTA and CDR2 FQGNSA. Unmatched junction bases numbered 6, after V lost 5 bases and J lost 0 bases. CDR3 loop: CASSLGTGISYEQYF. Written as DNA, the CDR3 is TGTGCCAGCAGCCTGGGGACAGGTATCTCCTACGAGCAGTACTTC. The full variable domain, rest sourced from reference TRBV7-2 and TRBJ2-7, is GAGVSQSPSNKVTEKGKDVELRCDPISGHTALYWYRQSLGQGLEFLIYFQGNSAPDKSGLPSDRFSAERTGGSVSTLTIQRTQQEDSAVYLCASSLGTGISYEQYFGPGTRLTVT.

The chain links TRBV6-2 or TRBV6-3 to TRBJ1-5; no reliable D call. This CDR3 contains 15 residues. Germline loops: CDR1 MNHEY, CDR2 SVGEGT. V gave up 5 bases and J gave up 0 bases, with 11 bases separating them. This CDR3 reads CASSQDRYSNQPQHF. For the CDR3, the DNA is TGTGCCAGCAGTCAAGACCGATATAGCAATCAGCCCCAGCATTTT.

This clonotype was seen more than once but under ten times. The CDR3 bases are TGTGCCAGCAGGCCACAACTTAACTATGGCTACACCTTC. Protein sequence: CASRPQLNYGYTF. The chain couples TRBV2 to TRBJ1-2; unclear D gene. This CDR3 is built from 13 residues. Deletions cut 6 bases from V and 1 base from J, with 9 bases between. Germline CDR1 SNHLY, CDR2 FYNNEI.

This clonotype appeared many times. This chain joins TRBV30 and TRBJ2-7; D may match TRBD1 or TRBD2 (6 bases each). Trimming cost V 2 bases and J 3 bases, with 14 bases left between them. The germline V gene has CDR1 GTSNPN and CDR2 SVGIG (reference sequence). The CDR3 extends over 14 amino acids. The CDR3 DNA follows: TGTGCCTGGAGTCCCCTCGGGGGCAGCTACGAGCAGTACTTC. This codes for CAWSPLGGSYEQYF.

The chain links TRBV30 to TRBJ2-2; TRBD1 aligns across 10 bases. CDR1 is GTSNPN, CDR2 SVGIG, per germline (reference sequence). The J segment lost 7 bases and the V segment lost 0 bases, leaving 8 bases of the junction unmatched. The CDR3 is 16 residues long. The CDR3, as DNA: TGTGCCTGGAGTGTTCCGGGACAGGGGACTATCGGGGAGCTGTTTTTT. Its translation is CAWSVPGQGTIGELFF.

This clonotype showed up many times. This chain uses TRBV28 with TRBJ2-7; 7 bases line up with TRBD1. Per the germline V gene, CDR1 is MDHEN and CDR2 is SYDVKM. The CDR3 is made up of 14 amino acids. After removal of 8 bases from V and 5 bases from J, the junction contained 12 bases not matched to a gene. The CDR3: CASRTQTGRNEQYF. As DNA, the CDR3 is TGTGCCAGCCGAACCCAGACAGGGCGGAACGAGCAGTACTTC. Variable domain in full (rest from reference TRBV28 and TRBJ2-7): DVKVTQSSRYLVKRTGEKVFLECVQDMDHENMFWYRQDPGLGLRLIYFSYDVKMKEKGDIPEGYSVSREKKERFSLILESASTNQTSMYLCASRTQTGRNEQYFGPGTRLTVT.

The V call is TRBV6-6, the J call TRBJ2-3, with 13 bases aligning to TRBD2. Trimming at V came to 0 bases and at J to 0 bases, leaving 0 bases not matched to a gene. Germline V gives CDR1 MNHNY, CDR2 SVGAGI (reference sequence). The CDR3 has 17 residues. The CDR3 sequence: CASSYSGLAGSTDTQYF. The CDR3 DNA reads TGTGCCAGCAGTTACTCGGGACTAGCGGGGAGCACAGATACGCAGTATTTT.

The table lists this clonotype with many counts. This chain joins TRBV7-9 and TRBJ2-7; perhaps TRBD2 as D (5 bases). Trimming cost V 3 bases and J 4 bases, with 13 bases left between them. CDR1 SEHNR and CDR2 FQNEAQ come from the germline V gene (reference sequence). This CDR3 contains 14 residues. CDR3 DNA sequence: TGTGCCAGCAGCTTGACCTCTACTAGTTACGAGCAGTACTTC. Protein product: CASSLTSTSYEQYF. Using reference TRBV7-9 and TRBJ2-7 for the parts outside the CDR3, the full variable domain is DTGVSQNPRHKITKRGQNVTFRCDPISEHNRLYWYRQTLGQGPEFLTYFQNEAQLEKSRLLSDRFSAERPKGSFSTLEIQRTEQGDSAMYLCASSLTSTSYEQYFGPGTRLTVT.

CDR3 protein: CSATGQKYGYTF. CDR3 in DNA: TGCAGTGCTACGGGACAGAAGTATGGCTACACCTTC. The chain uses TRBV20-1 and TRBJ1-2; 7 nucleotides agree with TRBD1. With 4 bases clipped from V and 5 bases from J, the junction kept 4 bases outside the gene matches. The germline V gene has CDR1 DFQATT and CDR2 SNEGSKA (reference sequence). This CDR3 is 12 amino acids long.

This sequence joins TRBV11-2 and TRBJ1-6; D might be TRBD1 (6 bases). This CDR3 region has 14 residues. Germline assignment: CDR1 SGHAT and CDR2 FQNNGV. The ends were cut back, 3 bases at V and 7 bases at J, with 10 bases in the middle. CDR3 DNA: TGTGCCAGCAGCTTGCCAGGGGTCAATTCACCCCTCCACTTT. This encodes CASSLPGVNSPLHF.

Many counts were recorded for this clonotype. The CDR3 spells CASSKLPGNTIYF. In DNA form, the CDR3 reads TGTGCCAGCAGCAAACTCCCTGGAAACACCATATATTTT. V and J are TRBV3-1 and TRBJ1-3; the D is unclear. V was shortened by 5 bases and J by 2 bases, with 7 bases between the two germline ends. Germline V gene data show CDR1 as LGHDT and CDR2 as YNNKEL (reference sequence). The CDR3 has 13 amino acids.

The chain employs TRBV24-1 and TRBJ2-2, with 8 bases matching TRBD2. Unmatched junction bases numbered 3, after V lost 4 bases and J lost 0 bases. Germline V gene lookup returns CDR1 KGHDR and CDR2 SFDVKD. CDR3 length: 16 residues. The CDR3 sequence: CATSDPGLANTGELFF. CDR3 coding DNA: TGTGCCACCAGTGACCCGGGACTAGCGAACACCGGGGAGCTGTTTTTT.

This clonotype was counted many times. This rearrangement joins TRBV7-9 to TRBJ2-5; D remains ambiguous. The CDR3 totals 13 residues. V lost 2 bases to trimming and J lost 1 base, with 5 bases between them. CDR1 is SEHNR, CDR2 FQNEAQ, per germline (reference sequence). The CDR3 here is CASSLPLQETQYF. The CDR3 bases are TGTGCCAGCAGCTTACCACTCCAAGAGACCCAGTACTTC.

This sequence joins TRBV12-3 or TRBV12-4 and TRBJ1-5; D perhaps matches TRBD1 (5 bases). V lost 6 bases and J 2 bases, leaving 14 bases between the germline ends. CDR3 size: 15 residues. The CDR3 here is CASSTGGMGNQPQHF. The CDR3 nucleotides read TGTGCCAGCAGCACAGGCGGGATGGGCAATCAGCCCCAGCATTTT.

The J gene is TRBJ1-1, the V gene TRBV5-8; D not certain. The CDR3 length is 15 residues. V was trimmed by 4 bases and J by 4 bases, leaving 17 bases between them. CDR1 and CDR2 from the germline V gene are SGHTS and YDEGEE. The CDR3 bases are TGTGCCAGCAGCCCAGGAGTTAAAGCGAGCACTGAAGCTTTCTTT. This codes for CASSPGVKASTEAFF.

This clonotype was found many times. The J gene is TRBJ2-2, the V gene TRBV7-3, with no clear D. Germline values: CDR1 SGHTA, CDR2 FQGTGA. The CDR3 covers 14 residues. Trimming took off 1 base at V and 6 bases at J, with 9 bases between the two ends. The CDR3 region has the DNA TGTGCCAGCAGCTTAAGTCGCGAGGCCGGGGAGCTGTTTTTT. Translating it yields CASSLSREAGELFF.

This clonotype appeared many times. The chain recombines TRBV20-1 with TRBJ2-2; D may be TRBD1 or TRBD2 (5 bases each). Germline V gene lookup returns CDR1 DFQATT and CDR2 SNEGSKA (reference sequence). There are 13 residues in the CDR3. Trimming left V 4 bases short and J 4 bases short, with 10 bases between. In DNA form, the CDR3 reads TGCAGTGCTATCGGGACCCCCACCGGGGAGCTGTTTTTT. It codes for CSAIGTPTGELFF.

This clonotype was counted many times. The chain joins TRBV4-2 to TRBJ2-1, with D perhaps TRBD2 (5 bases). Trimming left V 0 bases short and J 5 bases short, with 8 bases between. CDR3 length: 14 amino acids. Per the germline V gene, CDR1 is LGHNA and CDR2 is YNFKEQ. In DNA form, the CDR3 reads TGTGCCAGCAGCCAAGAGCGGCGGGACAATGAGCAGTTCTTC. It codes for CASSQERRDNEQFF.

This clonotype was counted many times. The rearrangement joins TRBV20-1 to TRBJ2-5; TRBD1 agrees at 11 bases. This CDR3 is 13 amino acids long. V trimming: 6 bases; J trimming: 5 bases; junction bases outside the gene matches: 5. Germline CDR1 is DFQATT and CDR2 is SNEGSKA (reference sequence). The CDR3 DNA is TGCAGTGCCCGGACAGGGGGCAGGGAGACCCAGTACTTC. It specifies CSARTGGRETQYF.